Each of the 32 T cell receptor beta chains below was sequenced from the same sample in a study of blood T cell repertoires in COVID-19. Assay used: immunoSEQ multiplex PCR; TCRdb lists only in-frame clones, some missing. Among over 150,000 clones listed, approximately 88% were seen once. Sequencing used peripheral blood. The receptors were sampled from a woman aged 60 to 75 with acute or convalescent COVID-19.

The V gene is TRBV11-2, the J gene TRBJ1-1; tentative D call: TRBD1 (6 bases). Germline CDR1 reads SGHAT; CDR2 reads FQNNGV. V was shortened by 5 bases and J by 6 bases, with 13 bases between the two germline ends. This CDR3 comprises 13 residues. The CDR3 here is CASSRGGGAEAFF. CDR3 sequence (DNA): TGTGCCAGCAGCCGTGGGGGGGGCGCTGAAGCTTTCTTT.

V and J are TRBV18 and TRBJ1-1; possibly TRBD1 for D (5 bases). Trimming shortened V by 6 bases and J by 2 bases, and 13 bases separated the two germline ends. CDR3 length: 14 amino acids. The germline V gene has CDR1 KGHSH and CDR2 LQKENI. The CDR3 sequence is CASSPETANTEAFF. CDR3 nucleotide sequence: TGTGCCAGCTCGCCAGAGACAGCCAACACTGAAGCTTTCTTT.

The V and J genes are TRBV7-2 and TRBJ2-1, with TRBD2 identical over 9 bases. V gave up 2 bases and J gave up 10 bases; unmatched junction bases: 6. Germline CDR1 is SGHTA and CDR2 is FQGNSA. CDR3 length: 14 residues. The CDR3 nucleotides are TGTGCCAGCAGCTTACCCTCAACTAGCGGGGAGCAGTTCTTC. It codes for CASSLPSTSGEQFF.

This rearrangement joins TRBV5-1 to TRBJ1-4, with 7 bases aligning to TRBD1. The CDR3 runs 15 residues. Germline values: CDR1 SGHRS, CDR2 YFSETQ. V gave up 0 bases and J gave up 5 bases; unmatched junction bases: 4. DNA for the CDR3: TGCGCCAGCAGCTTGGAGGGACAGTTGAATGAAAAACTGTTTTTT. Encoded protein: CASSLEGQLNEKLFF.

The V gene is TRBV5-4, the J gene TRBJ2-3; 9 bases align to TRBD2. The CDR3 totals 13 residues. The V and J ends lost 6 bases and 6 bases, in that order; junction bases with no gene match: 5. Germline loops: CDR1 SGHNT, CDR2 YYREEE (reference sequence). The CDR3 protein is CASTERGADTQYF. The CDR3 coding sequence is TGTGCCAGCACTGAGCGGGGGGCGGATACGCAGTATTTT.

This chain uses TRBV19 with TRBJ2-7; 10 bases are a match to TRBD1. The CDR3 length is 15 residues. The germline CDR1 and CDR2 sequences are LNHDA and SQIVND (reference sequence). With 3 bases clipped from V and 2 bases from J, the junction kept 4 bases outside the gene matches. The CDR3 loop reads CASSIYGQGAYEQYF. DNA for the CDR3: TGTGCCAGTAGTATCTACGGACAGGGGGCCTACGAGCAGTACTTC.

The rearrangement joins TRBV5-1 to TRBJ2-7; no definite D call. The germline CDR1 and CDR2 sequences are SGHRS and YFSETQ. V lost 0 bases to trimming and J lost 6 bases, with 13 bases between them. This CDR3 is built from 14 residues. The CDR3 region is CASSLGVGSGEQYF. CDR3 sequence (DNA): TGCGCCAGCAGCTTGGGAGTTGGTTCAGGCGAGCAGTACTTC.

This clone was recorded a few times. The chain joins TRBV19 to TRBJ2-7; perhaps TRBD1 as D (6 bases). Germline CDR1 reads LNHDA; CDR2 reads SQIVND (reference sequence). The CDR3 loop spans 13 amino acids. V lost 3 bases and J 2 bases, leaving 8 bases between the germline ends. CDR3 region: CASSITGTYEQYF. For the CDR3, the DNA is TGTGCCAGTAGTATTACAGGGACCTACGAGCAGTACTTC.

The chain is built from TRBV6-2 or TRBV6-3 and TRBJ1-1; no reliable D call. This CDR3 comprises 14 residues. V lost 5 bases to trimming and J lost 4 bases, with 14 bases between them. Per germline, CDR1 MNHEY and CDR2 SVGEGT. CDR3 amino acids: CASSLRAAGTEAFF. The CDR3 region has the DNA TGTGCCAGCAGTCTCCGGGCCGCGGGCACTGAAGCTTTCTTT.

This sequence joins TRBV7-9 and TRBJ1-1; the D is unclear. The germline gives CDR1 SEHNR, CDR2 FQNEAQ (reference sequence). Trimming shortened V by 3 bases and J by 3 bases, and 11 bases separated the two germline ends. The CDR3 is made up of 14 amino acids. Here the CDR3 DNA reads TGTGCCAGCAGCTTCCGTTGGCGGGACACTGAAGCTTTCTTT. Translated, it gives CASSFRWRDTEAFF. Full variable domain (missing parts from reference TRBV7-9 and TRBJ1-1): DTGVSQNPRHKITKRGQNVTFRCDPISEHNRLYWYRQTLGQGPEFLTYFQNEAQLEKSRLLSDRFSAERPKGSFSTLEIQRTEQGDSAMYLCASSFRWRDTEAFFGQGTRLTVV.

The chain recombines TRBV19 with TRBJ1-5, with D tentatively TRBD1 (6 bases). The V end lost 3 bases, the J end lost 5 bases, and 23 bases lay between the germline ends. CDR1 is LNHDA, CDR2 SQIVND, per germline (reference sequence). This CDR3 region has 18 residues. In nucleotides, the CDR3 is TGTGCCAGTAGTATCCCATACTTTCGACAGGTAGGGGATCAGCCCCAGCATTTT. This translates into CASSIPYFRQVGDQPQHF.

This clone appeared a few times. The CDR3 DNA is TGTGCCAGCAGCCAACGGACTAGCGGGGGACCAGATACGCAGTATTTT. Translated, it gives CASSQRTSGGPDTQYF. The chain is built from TRBV7-2 and TRBJ2-3; 13 bases align to TRBD2. Germline CDR1 and CDR2: SGHTA and FQGNSA. Losses at the gene ends were 5 bases for V and 4 bases for J; bases not matched to a gene: 6. This CDR3 has 16 residues.

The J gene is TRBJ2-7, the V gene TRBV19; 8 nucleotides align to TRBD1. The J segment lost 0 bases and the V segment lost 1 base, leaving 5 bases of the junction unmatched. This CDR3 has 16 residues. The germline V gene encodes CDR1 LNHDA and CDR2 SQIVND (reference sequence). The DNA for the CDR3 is TGTGCCAGTAGTATAGTGGCAGGGGGCGGCTCCTACGAGCAGTACTTC. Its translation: CASSIVAGGGSYEQYF.

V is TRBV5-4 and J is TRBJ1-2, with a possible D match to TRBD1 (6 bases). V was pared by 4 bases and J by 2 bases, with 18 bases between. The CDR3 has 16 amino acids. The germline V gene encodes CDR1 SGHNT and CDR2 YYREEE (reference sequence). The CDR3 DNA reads TGTGCCAGCAGCCACAGAGGGGACACCTTGAACTATGGCTACACCTTC. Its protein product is CASSHRGDTLNYGYTF.

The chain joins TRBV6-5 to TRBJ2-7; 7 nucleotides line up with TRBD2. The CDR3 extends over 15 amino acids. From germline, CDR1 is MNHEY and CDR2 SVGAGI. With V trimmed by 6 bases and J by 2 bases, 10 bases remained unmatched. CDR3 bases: TGTGCCAGCAGCCAAGGCAGACTAGCCCCCTACGAGCAGTACTTC. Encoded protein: CASSQGRLAPYEQYF.

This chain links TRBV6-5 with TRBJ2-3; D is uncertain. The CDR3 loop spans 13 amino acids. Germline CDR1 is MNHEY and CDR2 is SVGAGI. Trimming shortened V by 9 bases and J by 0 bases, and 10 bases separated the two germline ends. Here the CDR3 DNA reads TGTGCCAGTAAGCCGAGGAGCACAGATACGCAGTATTTT. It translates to CASKPRSTDTQYF.

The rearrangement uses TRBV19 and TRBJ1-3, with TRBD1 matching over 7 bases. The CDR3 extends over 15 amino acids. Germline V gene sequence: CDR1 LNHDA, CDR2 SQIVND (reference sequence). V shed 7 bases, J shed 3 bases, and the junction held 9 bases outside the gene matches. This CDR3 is CASTAYRGGGNTIYF. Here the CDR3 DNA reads TGTGCCAGTACCGCCTACAGGGGAGGTGGAAACACCATATATTTT.

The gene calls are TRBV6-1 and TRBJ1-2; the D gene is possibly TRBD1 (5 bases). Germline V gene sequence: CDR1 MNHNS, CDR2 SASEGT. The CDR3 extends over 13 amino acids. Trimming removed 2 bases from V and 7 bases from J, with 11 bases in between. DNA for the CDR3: TGTGCCAGCAGTGAAAGGTGGGGCGGTGGCTACACCTTC. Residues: CASSERWGGGYTF.

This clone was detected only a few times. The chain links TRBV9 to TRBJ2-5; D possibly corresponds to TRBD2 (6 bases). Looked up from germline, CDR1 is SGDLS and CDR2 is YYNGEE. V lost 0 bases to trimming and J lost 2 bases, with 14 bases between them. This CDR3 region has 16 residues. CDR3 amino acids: CASSVAGGRGQETQYF. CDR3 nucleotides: TGTGCCAGCAGCGTAGCTGGTGGTCGGGGGCAAGAGACCCAGTACTTC.

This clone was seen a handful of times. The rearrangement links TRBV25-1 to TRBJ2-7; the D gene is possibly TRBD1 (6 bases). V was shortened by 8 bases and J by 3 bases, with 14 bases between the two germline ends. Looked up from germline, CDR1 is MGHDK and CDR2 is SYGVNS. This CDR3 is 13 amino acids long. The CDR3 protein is CASVMTGYYEQYF. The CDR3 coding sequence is TGTGCCAGCGTTATGACAGGTTACTACGAGCAGTACTTC.

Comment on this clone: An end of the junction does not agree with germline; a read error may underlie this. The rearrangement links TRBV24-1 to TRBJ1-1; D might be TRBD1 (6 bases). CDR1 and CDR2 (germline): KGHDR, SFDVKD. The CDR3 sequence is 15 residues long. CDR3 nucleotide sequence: TGTGCCACCAGGGATTCGGGGGGCCCGAACACTGAAGCTTTCTTT. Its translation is CATRDSGGPNTEAFF.

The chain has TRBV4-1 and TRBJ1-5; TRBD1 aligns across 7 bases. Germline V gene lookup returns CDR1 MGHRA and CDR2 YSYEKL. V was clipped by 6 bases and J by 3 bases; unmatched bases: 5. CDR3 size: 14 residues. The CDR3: CASSPDRANQPQHF. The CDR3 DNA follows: TGCGCCAGCAGTCCCGACAGGGCCAATCAGCCCCAGCATTTT.

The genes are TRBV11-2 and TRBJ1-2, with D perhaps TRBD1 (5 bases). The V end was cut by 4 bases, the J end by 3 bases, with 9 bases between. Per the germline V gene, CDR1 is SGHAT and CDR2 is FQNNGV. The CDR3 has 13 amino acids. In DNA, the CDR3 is TGTGCCAGCAGCTCCCAAGGGGACTATGGCTACACCTTC. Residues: CASSSQGDYGYTF.

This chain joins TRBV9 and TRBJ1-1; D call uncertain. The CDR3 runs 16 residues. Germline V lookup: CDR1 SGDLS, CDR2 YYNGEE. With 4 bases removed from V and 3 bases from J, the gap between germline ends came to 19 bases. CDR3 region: CASSPTPPGRDTEAFF. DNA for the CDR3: TGTGCCAGCAGCCCAACCCCTCCCGGGCGGGACACTGAAGCTTTCTTT.

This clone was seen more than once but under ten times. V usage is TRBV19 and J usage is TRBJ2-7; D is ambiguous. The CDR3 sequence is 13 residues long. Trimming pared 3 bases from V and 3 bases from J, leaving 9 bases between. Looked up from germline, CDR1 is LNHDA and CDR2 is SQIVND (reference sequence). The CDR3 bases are TGTGCCAGTAGTATGGTGACTGGCTACGAGCAGTACTTC. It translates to CASSMVTGYEQYF. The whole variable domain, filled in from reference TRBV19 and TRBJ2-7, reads DGGITQSPKYLFRKEGQNVTLSCEQNLNHDAMYWYRQDPGQGLRLIYYSQIVNDFQKGDIAEGYSVSREKKESFPLTVTSAQKNPTAFYLCASSMVTGYEQYFGPGTRLTVT.

The CDR3 spells CASQGETNEKLFF. CDR3 coding DNA: TGTGCCAGCCAGGGGGAAACTAATGAAAAACTGTTTTTT. V gene TRBV7-9 combines with J gene TRBJ1-4; TRBD1 matches at 7 bases. J lost 1 base, V lost 8 bases, and 1 base had no gene match. The CDR3 extends over 13 amino acids. Germline V gene data show CDR1 as SEHNR and CDR2 as FQNEAQ (reference sequence).

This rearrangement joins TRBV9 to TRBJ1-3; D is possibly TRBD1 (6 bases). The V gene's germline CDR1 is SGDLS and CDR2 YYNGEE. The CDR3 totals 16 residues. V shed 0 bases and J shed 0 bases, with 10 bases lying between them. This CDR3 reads CASSVGQAASGNTIYF. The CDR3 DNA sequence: TGTGCCAGCAGCGTAGGACAGGCCGCCTCTGGAAACACCATATATTTT.

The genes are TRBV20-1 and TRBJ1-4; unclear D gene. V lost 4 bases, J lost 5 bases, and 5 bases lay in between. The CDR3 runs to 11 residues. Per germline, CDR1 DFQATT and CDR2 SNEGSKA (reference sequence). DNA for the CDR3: TGCAGTGCTATGAGGAATGAAAAACTGTTTTTT. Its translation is CSAMRNEKLFF.

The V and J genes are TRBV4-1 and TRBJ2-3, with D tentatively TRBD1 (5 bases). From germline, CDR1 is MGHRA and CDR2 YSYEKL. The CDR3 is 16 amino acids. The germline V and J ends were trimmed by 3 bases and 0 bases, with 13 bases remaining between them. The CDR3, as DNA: TGCGCCAGCAGCCAGGGGCCCGGTTCAAGCACAGATACGCAGTATTTT. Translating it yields CASSQGPGSSTDTQYF.

The CDR3 DNA sequence: TGTGCCAGCGAGCAGGTCCCTGGGGCCAACGTCCTGACTTTC. Its translation: CASEQVPGANVLTF. The chain has TRBV2 and TRBJ2-6, with D unclear. The CDR3 is made up of 14 amino acids. Germline assignment: CDR1 SNHLY and CDR2 FYNNEI. V was clipped by 8 bases and J by 2 bases, with 10 bases between them.

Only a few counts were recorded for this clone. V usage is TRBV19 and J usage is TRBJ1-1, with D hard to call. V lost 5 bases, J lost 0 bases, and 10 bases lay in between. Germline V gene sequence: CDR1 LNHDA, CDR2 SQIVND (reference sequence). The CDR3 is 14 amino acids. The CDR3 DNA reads TGTGCCAGTAGTCCCAGACTGATGAACACTGAAGCTTTCTTT. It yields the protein CASSPRLMNTEAFF.

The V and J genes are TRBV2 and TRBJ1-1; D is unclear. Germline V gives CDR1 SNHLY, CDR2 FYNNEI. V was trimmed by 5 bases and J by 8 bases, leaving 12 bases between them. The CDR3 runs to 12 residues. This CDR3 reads CASSSGGSEAFF. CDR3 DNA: TGTGCCAGCAGTTCAGGAGGCAGCGAAGCTTTCTTT.